Here is one T cell receptor beta chain with its context. Its target antigen remains unknown. Base qualities are not at hand, and no much larger clone is one base apart. The data were obtained in a study of T cell changes during pregnancy in multiple sclerosis (dated by TCRdb to between 2018 and 2021). Regarding the complete study: Changes in the T cell repertoire over the course of pregnancy were examined in this study in women with multiple sclerosis.

From cysteine to phenylalanine, the CDR3 is 14 amino acids long. Only CDR3 DNA remains: 42 bases, in frame from the first base. The germline V gene sets CDR1 to MNHEY and CDR2 to SVGAGI. The trim is 0 bases for V and 0 bases for J, with a gap of 5 bases between the germline ends. Preparation of the library involved the immunoSEQ multiplex PCR assay. The table was pulled from immuneACCESS by TCRdb, which kept in-frame rearrangements only. Such tables lose some clones; where checked, under half of the loss comes from unresolved V genes, and the rest has no known cause. In this sample the table shows 55,000 to 85,000 clones, approximately 94% of which occur a single time. Around 0.6% of the sample goes to the ten largest clones.

The rearrangement combines TRBV6-5 with TRBJ1-1; the D gene assignment is ambiguous. The sequence came from a female donor with multiple sclerosis, enrolled in a pregnancy study. The specimen comprised peripheral blood, sampled in the third trimester of pregnancy. The nucleotide sequence reads as follows: TGTGCCAGCAGTTACTCCGGAGTGAACACTGAAGCTTTCTTT. Translated, this gives CASSYSGVNTEAFF.